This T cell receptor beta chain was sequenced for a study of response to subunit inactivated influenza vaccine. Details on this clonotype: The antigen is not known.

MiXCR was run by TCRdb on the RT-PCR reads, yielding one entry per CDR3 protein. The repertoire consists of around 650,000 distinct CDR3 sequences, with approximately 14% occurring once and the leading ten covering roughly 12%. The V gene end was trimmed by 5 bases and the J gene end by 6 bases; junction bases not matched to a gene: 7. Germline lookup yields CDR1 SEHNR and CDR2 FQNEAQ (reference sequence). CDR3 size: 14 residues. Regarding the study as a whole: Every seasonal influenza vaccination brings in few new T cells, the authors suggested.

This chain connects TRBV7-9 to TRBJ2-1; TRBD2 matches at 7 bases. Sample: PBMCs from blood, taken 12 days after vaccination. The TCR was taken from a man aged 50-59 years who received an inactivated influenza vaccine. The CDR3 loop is CASSPSTSLNEQFF. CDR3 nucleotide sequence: TGTGCCAGCAGCCCCTCGACTAGCCTCAATGAGCAGTTCTTC.